Below, 21 T cell receptor beta chains from the same sample are listed, as sequenced in a study of blood T cell repertoires in COVID-19. Profiling relied on immunoSEQ multiplex PCR, and the TCRdb table lists in-frame clones only, not all of them. The table shows some 190,000 clones, with roughly nine tenths occurring only once. The sample was peripheral blood. The receptors derive from a young man with acute or convalescent COVID-19.

This clone was found once. The V and J genes are TRBV15 and TRBJ2-7, with 7 bases fitting TRBD2. CDR1 and CDR2 from the germline V gene are LNHNV and YYDKDF (reference sequence). With V trimmed by 4 bases and J by 4 bases, 10 bases remained unmatched. This CDR3 spans 15 amino acids. The CDR3 here is CATSNGREGFYEQYF. CDR3 in DNA: TGTGCCACCAGCAATGGGAGGGAAGGGTTTTACGAGCAGTACTTC.

The V and J genes are TRBV6-4 and TRBJ1-1, with 8 bases matching TRBD1. Germline CDR1 reads MRHNA; CDR2 reads SNTAGT. There are 15 residues in the CDR3. Trimming took 5 bases from V and 3 from J; bases not matched to a gene: 8. The CDR3, as DNA: TGTGCCAGCAGTCCCGACAGGGGAAGGGACACTGAAGCTTTCTTT. Translation: CASSPDRGRDTEAFF.

The rearrangement links TRBV7-3 to TRBJ2-3; 7 bases line up with TRBD2. From germline, CDR1 is SGHTA and CDR2 FQGTGA. The CDR3 totals 14 residues. The J segment lost 4 bases and the V segment lost 3 bases, leaving 4 bases of the junction unmatched. The CDR3 sequence is CASSLGGAADTQYF. CDR3 nucleotide sequence: TGTGCCAGCAGCTTGGGAGGGGCGGCAGATACGCAGTATTTT.

The rearrangement uses TRBV19 and TRBJ1-2; no clear D gene. Germline V CDR1 and CDR2: LNHDA, SQIVND (reference sequence). Trimming removed 2 bases at V and 4 bases at J, with 17 bases between. This CDR3 has 16 amino acids. This chain's CDR3 is CASSINAMREIYGYTF. The CDR3 coding sequence is TGTGCCAGTAGTATAAATGCGATGCGGGAGATCTATGGCTACACCTTC.

The table lists this clone with a few counts. The chain carries TRBV7-2 and TRBJ1-6, with a tentative D call TRBD1 (5 bases). Trimming shortened V by 4 bases and J by 3 bases, and 10 bases separated the two germline ends. Germline assignment: CDR1 SGHTA and CDR2 FQGNSA. The CDR3 sequence is 15 residues long. The CDR3 region is CASSWGGGYNSPLHF. The CDR3 region has the DNA TGTGCCAGCAGCTGGGGCGGTGGCTATAATTCACCCCTCCACTTT.

The gene calls are TRBV18 and TRBJ2-3; 7 bases align to TRBD1. Germline V gives CDR1 KGHSH, CDR2 LQKENI. The CDR3 is 14 amino acids. After removal of 3 bases from V and 6 bases from J, the junction contained 6 bases not matched to a gene. The CDR3 DNA is TGTGCCAGCTCACCTAGACAGGGCCTGGATACGCAGTATTTT. This sequence encodes CASSPRQGLDTQYF.

V usage is TRBV28 and J usage is TRBJ2-2, with 11 bases lining up with TRBD1. From germline, CDR1 is MDHEN and CDR2 SYDVKM. This CDR3 comprises 16 residues. V trimming: 6 bases; J trimming: 7 bases; junction bases outside the gene matches: 10. This CDR3 reads CASSAPRTGGFGELFF. CDR3 nucleotides: TGTGCCAGCAGCGCCCCTCGGACAGGGGGCTTCGGGGAGCTGTTTTTT.

This chain uses TRBV10-3 with TRBJ2-3, with TRBD2 matching 8 bases. The length of the CDR3 is 15 residues. Trimming cost V 3 bases and J 4 bases; bases outside gene matches: 6. The germline gives CDR1 ENHRY, CDR2 SYGVKD. The CDR3 sequence: CAISESRGGADTQYF. As DNA, the CDR3 is TGTGCCATCAGTGAATCCCGGGGGGGTGCAGATACGCAGTATTTT.

The V gene is TRBV25-1, the J gene TRBJ2-1, with TRBD2 matching over 9 bases. V lost 6 bases, J lost 0 bases, and 3 bases stayed unmatched. Germline-derived CDR1 and CDR2 are MGHDK and SYGVNS. There are 15 residues in the CDR3. Here the CDR3 reads CASSLAGSSYNEQFF. CDR3 DNA: TGTGCCAGCAGCCTAGCGGGGAGCTCCTACAATGAGCAGTTCTTC.

The CDR3 spells CASSYRRQGGAYEQYF. CDR3 DNA: TGTGCCAGCAGTTATCGGCGACAGGGGGGCGCCTACGAGCAGTACTTC. This chain links TRBV28 with TRBJ2-7, with 9 bases matching TRBD1. V dropped 4 bases and J dropped 2; count of bases not matched to a gene: 9. CDR3 length: 16 amino acids. The germline CDR1 and CDR2 sequences are MDHEN and SYDVKM.

The chain has TRBV10-3 and TRBJ2-3; D is perhaps TRBD2 (7 bases). The CDR3 has 14 amino acids. V was trimmed by 7 bases and J by 4 bases, leaving 15 bases between them. The germline V gene encodes CDR1 ENHRY and CDR2 SYGVKD. CDR3 DNA sequence: TGTGCCATCAATGGGGGAGGGGGGGCAGATACGCAGTATTTT. Encoded protein: CAINGGGGADTQYF.

The rearrangement links TRBV29-1 to TRBJ2-7, with D unresolved. Deletions cut 1 base from V and 2 bases from J, with 6 bases between. There are 12 residues in the CDR3. Germline lookup yields CDR1 SQVTM and CDR2 ANQGSEA. Here the CDR3 DNA reads TGCAGCGTTGAAGTCCGTCCCTACGAGCAGTACTTC. Translation gives CSVEVRPYEQYF.

The rearrangement links TRBV28 to TRBJ2-7; D gene uncertain. The CDR3 spans 11 residues. Germline V gene lookup returns CDR1 MDHEN and CDR2 SYDVKM. V was clipped by 2 bases and J by 7 bases, with 6 bases between them. The CDR3 sequence: CASSLAWEQYF. CDR3 nucleotides: TGTGCCAGCAGTTTAGCGTGGGAGCAGTACTTC. Drawing the rest from reference TRBV28 and TRBJ2-7, the complete variable domain is DVKVTQSSRYLVKRTGEKVFLECVQDMDHENMFWYRQDPGLGLRLIYFSYDVKMKEKGDIPEGYSVSREKKERFSLILESASTNQTSMYLCASSLAWEQYFGPGTRLTVT.

This chain uses TRBV28 with TRBJ2-7; D ambiguous. This CDR3 comprises 14 residues. Germline V gene lookup returns CDR1 MDHEN and CDR2 SYDVKM. Trimming took off 6 bases at V and 1 base at J, with 13 bases between the two ends. The CDR3 DNA sequence: TGTGCCAGCAGCCATGGAACTATTTCCTACGAGCAGTACTTC. It translates to CASSHGTISYEQYF.

CDR3 in DNA: TGCGCCAGCAGCTTTGGAGTGTACGAGCAGTACTTC. Its protein product is CASSFGVYEQYF. The V and J genes are TRBV5-1 and TRBJ2-7; D unresolved. The CDR3 length is 12 residues. From germline, CDR1 is SGHRS and CDR2 YFSETQ. Trimming cost V 2 bases and J 4 bases, with 7 bases left between them.

In nucleotides, the CDR3 is TGTGCCAGTCAGGACAGGGTCAATTCACCCCTCCACTTT. Residues: CASQDRVNSPLHF. This chain joins TRBV27 and TRBJ1-6; 8 bases agree with TRBD1. The CDR3 is 13 residues long. In germline, CDR1 is MNHEY, CDR2 SMNVEV (reference sequence). Germline trimming cut 9 bases from V and 7 bases from J; bases unmatched to any gene: 5.

The J gene is TRBJ2-7, the V gene TRBV19, with 10 bases identical to TRBD1. V lost 9 bases to trimming and J lost 0 bases; unmatched junction nucleotides: 8. CDR3 length: 15 residues. CDR1 and CDR2 from the germline V gene are LNHDA and SQIVND (reference sequence). In DNA, the CDR3 is TGTGCCAGCCGGACCGGGACAGGGGTCTCCTACGAGCAGTACTTC. Translating gives CASRTGTGVSYEQYF.

This chain uses TRBV2 with TRBJ1-2; TRBD1 might be the D (6 bases). The V end was cut by 6 bases, the J end by 2 bases, with 13 bases between. Germline V CDR1 and CDR2: SNHLY, FYNNEI. This CDR3 comprises 14 residues. The CDR3 DNA sequence: TGTGCCAGCAGCTACAGGACAGTAAACTATGGCTACACCTTC. The encoded protein is CASSYRTVNYGYTF.

The V gene is TRBV2, the J gene TRBJ1-2; TRBD1 agrees at 12 bases. CDR3 length equals 15 residues. V gave up 7 bases and J gave up 4 bases; unmatched junction bases: 7. CDR1 is SNHLY and CDR2 is FYNNEI in the germline V gene. Here the CDR3 reads CASTGQGARGYGYTF. CDR3 DNA sequence: TGTGCCAGCACGGGACAGGGGGCGCGAGGCTATGGCTACACCTTC.

The chain combines TRBV18 with TRBJ1-2; tentative D call: TRBD1 (6 bases). The CDR3 runs to 14 residues. The V end lost 5 bases, the J end lost 3 bases, and 13 bases lay between the germline ends. Germline loops: CDR1 KGHSH, CDR2 LQKENI. This CDR3 reads CASSEQGQDYGYTF. The CDR3 nucleotides are TGTGCCAGCTCAGAACAGGGCCAAGACTATGGCTACACCTTC. Full variable domain (rest looked up from reference TRBV18 and TRBJ1-2): NAGVMQNPRHLVRRRGQEARLRCSPMKGHSHVYWYRQLPEEGLKFMVYLQKENIIDESGMPKERFSAEFPKEGPSILRIQQVVRGDSAAYFCASSEQGQDYGYTFGSGTRLTVV.

This clone was detected only a few times. The V and J genes are TRBV5-1 and TRBJ1-5, with TRBD1 matching over 9 bases. CDR1 SGHRS and CDR2 YFSETQ come from the germline V gene. This CDR3 contains 14 residues. The ends lost 4 bases at V and 4 bases at J; junction bases unmatched: 3. Here the CDR3 DNA reads TGCGCCAGCAGCGCCGGGACAGGGAATCAGCCCCAGCATTTT. Encoded protein: CASSAGTGNQPQHF.